The 7 T cell receptor beta chains presented below share a single source sample, sequenced in a study of blood T cell repertoires in COVID-19. The protocol was immunoSEQ multiplex PCR, while the TCRdb copy is restricted to in-frame clones and leaves out a portion. The sample includes about 210,000 clones, more than 75% of them seen just once. Sequenced sample: PBMCs or T cells enriched from blood (not recorded which). All receptors derive from a man younger than 40 in a cohort exposed to, infected with or recovered from COVID-19 (not recorded which).

As DNA, the CDR3 is TGTGCCAGCAGTCGGGACACTCATACAGATACGCAGTATTTT. This encodes CASSRDTHTDTQYF. The chain uses TRBV9 and TRBJ2-3; possibly TRBD1 for D (6 bases). Germline V gives CDR1 SGDLS, CDR2 YYNGEE. V shed 5 bases and J shed 3 bases, with 13 bases lying between them. The CDR3 has 14 amino acids.

The V and J genes are TRBV7-9 and TRBJ2-3, with D tentatively TRBD1 (6 bases). The CDR3 runs 15 residues. V lost 5 bases and J lost 3, with 15 bases in between. The V gene's germline CDR1 is SEHNR and CDR2 FQNEAQ (reference sequence). The chain's CDR3 is CASSEKTGSTDTQYF. Written as DNA, the CDR3 is TGTGCCAGCAGCGAGAAGACAGGTTCGACAGATACGCAGTATTTT. Together with reference TRBV7-9 and TRBJ2-3, the CDR3 gives the full variable domain: DTGVSQNPRHKITKRGQNVTFRCDPISEHNRLYWYRQTLGQGPEFLTYFQNEAQLEKSRLLSDRFSAERPKGSFSTLEIQRTEQGDSAMYLCASSEKTGSTDTQYFGPGTRLTVL.

The chain is built from TRBV28 and TRBJ1-4, with 7 nucleotides matching TRBD1. Trimming removed 6 bases from V and 5 bases from J; junction bases left unmatched: 21. The CDR3 has 19 amino acids. Germline V gene data show CDR1 as MDHEN and CDR2 as SYDVKM. CDR3 sequence: CASRSRLSYPGQQNEKLFF. The CDR3 nucleotides read TGTGCCAGCAGGTCCCGCCTCTCTTACCCGGGACAGCAAAATGAAAAACTGTTTTTT. Filled out from reference TRBV28 and TRBJ1-4, the complete variable domain reads DVKVTQSSRYLVKRTGEKVFLECVQDMDHENMFWYRQDPGLGLRLIYFSYDVKMKEKGDIPEGYSVSREKKERFSLILESASTNQTSMYLCASRSRLSYPGQQNEKLFFGSGTQLSVL.

This clone was counted a few times. This chain joins TRBV5-1 and TRBJ2-1; 7 bases match TRBD2. The trim removed 7 bases at V and 4 bases at J, leaving 11 bases unmatched. The CDR3 covers 15 residues. CDR1 is SGHRS and CDR2 is YFSETQ in the germline V gene. The CDR3 DNA sequence: TGCGCCAGCGGGGGGGATGGCGGAAATTACAATGAGCAGTTCTTC. Protein sequence: CASGGDGGNYNEQFF.

Only a few counts were recorded for this clone. The rearrangement joins TRBV7-9 to TRBJ2-1, with a tentative D call TRBD2 (6 bases). V was clipped by 1 base and J by 4 bases, with 14 bases between them. The germline V gene encodes CDR1 SEHNR and CDR2 FQNEAQ (reference sequence). This CDR3 contains 16 residues. CDR3 sequence: CASSLVGGRDYNEQFF. The CDR3, as DNA: TGTGCCAGCAGCTTAGTCGGCGGGCGGGATTACAATGAGCAGTTCTTC.

The chain is built from TRBV5-1 and TRBJ2-7, with unresolved D. Trimming took 0 bases from V and 7 from J, leaving 8 bases between them. The germline V gene encodes CDR1 SGHRS and CDR2 YFSETQ. The CDR3 spans 12 residues. The DNA of the CDR3 is TGCGCCAGCAGCTTGGGGGCAGGAGAGCAGTACTTC. Translation: CASSLGAGEQYF.

V and J are TRBV28 and TRBJ2-7; 10 bases line up with TRBD2. This CDR3 contains 16 residues. The germline CDR1 and CDR2 sequences are MDHEN and SYDVKM. V was pared by 5 bases and J by 1 base, with 8 bases of the junction left unmatched. The CDR3 loop is CASSGLAGGKSYEQYF. CDR3 bases: TGTGCCAGCAGTGGATTAGCGGGAGGTAAATCCTACGAGCAGTACTTC.